This T cell receptor (beta chain) was found in a study of cytomegalovirus exposure and HLA in healthy donors. Study summary: Findings of an earlier analysis included some 120 million unique TCR beta sequences from 200 million or so T cells.

CDR1 and CDR2 (germline): SEHNR, FQNEAQ (reference sequence). Deletions cut 6 bases from V and 2 bases from J, with 5 bases between. The CDR3 contains 11 residues. The primer mix had 60 Vbeta and 13 Jbeta primers. Libraries were prepared by immunoSEQ multiplex PCR; TCRdb keeps only in-frame clonotypes and omits some of them. The sample lists about 160,000 clones, approximately 74% seen once, with over 2.5% in the top ten. Sequenced: PBMCs. V and J are TRBV7-9 and TRBJ2-7; D remains unclear. This clonotype was obtained from a woman aged 25 to 45 in good health and CMV-seronegative. The CDR3 bases are TGTGCCAGCAGGGCAGCCTACGAGCAGTACTTC. This codes for CASRAAYEQYF.